These 8 T cell receptor beta chains were sequenced from one sample in a study of T cells in women clearing cervical HPV infection (dated by TCRdb to 2017 to 2018). Libraries were prepared through the immunoSEQ multiplex PCR assay. The table comes from immuneACCESS by way of TCRdb, which keeps in-frame sequences with V and J called. Part of the clones is missing from these tables; in studies checked, under half for an unresolved V gene and the rest for unknown reasons. The sample's table lists a count of tens of thousands of clones. The top ten clonotypes cover around 9.2% of the sample. The sequencing input was blood buffy coat. These receptors originate from a woman aged 18 to 75 with a cervical HPV16 infection that either progressed to CIN3+ or cleared (not recorded which).

Concerning this clone: The CDR3 is cut off 3 residues early in the read; its end comes from the germline J gene. V usage is TRBV12-3 or TRBV12-4 and J usage is TRBJ2-2; 8 positions agree with TRBD2. The CDR3 has 15 residues. J was trimmed by 4 bases and V by 5 bases; bases with no gene match: 6. CDR3 sequence reads: CASSSGSRSTGELFF. Incomplete CDR3 DNA: TGTGCCAGCAGTAGCGGGAGTCGCAGCACCGGGGAG.

Details on this clone: The CDR3 end lies 3 residues beyond the end of the read and is filled in from the germline J gene. The chain employs TRBV6-1 and TRBJ2-3; 9 nucleotides agree with TRBD2. From germline, CDR1 is MNHNS and CDR2 SASEGT. The CDR3 covers 14 residues. The sequenced CDR3 bases are TGTGCCAGCAGTGCGGCTAGCGGGGCCGCGACG. Amino acids: CASSAASGAAT. The whole CDR3 protein is CASSAASGAATQYF.

About this clone: The read halts 3 residues ahead of the CDR3 end, with the missing end drawn from the germline J gene. The gene calls are TRBV11-1 and TRBJ2-1, with D perhaps TRBD2 (6 bases). The CDR3 is 14 residues long. Trimming removed 3 bases at V and 6 bases at J, with 12 bases between. Germline V gene sequence: CDR1 SGHAT, CDR2 FQDESV (reference sequence). The CDR3 DNA, read in part, is TGTGCCAGCAGCTTTTCCGGGACTCTCAATGAG. Translation: CASSFSGTLNE. The complete CDR3 protein is CASSFSGTLNEQFF.

A word on this clone: The read ends 3 residues shy of where the CDR3 ends; the end is completed using the germline J gene. The chain carries TRBV18 and TRBJ2-4; 8 positions agree with TRBD2. The length of the CDR3 is 16 residues. CDR1 KGHSH and CDR2 LQKENI come from the germline V gene. The sequenced part of the CDR3 DNA is TGTGCCAGCTCACCATCGGGGGGGGCGCGGTTCTATGGT. Protein product: CASSPSGGARFYG. The whole CDR3 protein is CASSPSGGARFYGQYF. The complete variable domain, with remaining parts taken from reference TRBV18 and TRBJ2-4, reads NAGVMQNPRHLVRRRGQEARLRCSPMKGHSHVYWYRQLPEEGLKFMVYLQKENIIDESGMPKERFSAEFPKEGPSILRIQQVVRGDSAAYFCASSPSGGARFYGQYFGAGTRLSVL.

This clone shows up as medium-sized by frequency. The CDR3 goes on 3 residues after the read ends, and that part is filled in from the germline J gene. The genes are TRBV9 and TRBJ2-7; D perhaps matches TRBD2 (6 bases). The CDR3 has 13 residues. V lost 3 bases and J lost 3, with 10 bases in between. Germline V gene lookup returns CDR1 SGDLS and CDR2 YYNGEE. Partial CDR3 DNA: TGTGCCAGCAGCGCTACCGGGGGCTACGAG. This gives the protein CASSATGGYE. The whole CDR3 protein reads CASSATGGYEQYF.

Note on this clone: The read halts 3 residues ahead of the CDR3 end, with the missing end drawn from the germline J gene. This chain links TRBV7-9 with TRBJ2-7, with D hard to call. This CDR3 is built from 12 residues. V shed 5 bases and J shed 6 bases, with 11 bases lying between them. CDR1 is SEHNR, CDR2 FQNEAQ, per germline (reference sequence). The CDR3 loop reads CASSPQGGEQYF. The CDR3 DNA, read in part, is TGTGCCAGCAGCCCTCAAGGCGGCGAG. Supplemented by reference TRBV7-9 and TRBJ2-7, the full variable domain reads DTGVSQNPRHKITKRGQNVTFRCDPISEHNRLYWYRQTLGQGPEFLTYFQNEAQLEKSRLLSDRFSAERPKGSFSTLEIQRTEQGDSAMYLCASSPQGGEQYFGPGTRLTVT.

As to this clone: The DNA ends 3 residues before the CDR3 does, and the rest of the CDR3 is filled in from the germline J gene. This rearrangement joins TRBV6-2 or TRBV6-3 to TRBJ1-6; possible D gene TRBD1, 5 bases. The germline CDR1 and CDR2 sequences are MNHEY and SVGEGT. Trimming removed 10 bases from V and 10 bases from J, with 17 bases in between. CDR3 length: 13 amino acids. The sequenced part of the CDR3 DNA is TGTGCCACCTTAGACAGTACCGACTCACCC. Amino acid sequence: CATLDSTDSP. The full CDR3 protein is CATLDSTDSPLHF.

Comments on this clone: The read comes to an end 3 residues before the CDR3 does, leaving the germline J gene to fill in the end. The V call is TRBV7-3, the J call TRBJ1-3; tentative D call: TRBD1 (6 bases). Trimming stripped 5 bases from V and 4 bases from J, with 15 bases between. The CDR3 extends over 15 amino acids. Germline lookup yields CDR1 SGHTA and CDR2 FQGTGA. The sequenced CDR3 bases are TGTGCCAGCAGCCTAGCCGGGGGGGCCGGAAACACC. It translates to CASSLAGGAGNT. The entire CDR3 is CASSLAGGAGNTIYF.